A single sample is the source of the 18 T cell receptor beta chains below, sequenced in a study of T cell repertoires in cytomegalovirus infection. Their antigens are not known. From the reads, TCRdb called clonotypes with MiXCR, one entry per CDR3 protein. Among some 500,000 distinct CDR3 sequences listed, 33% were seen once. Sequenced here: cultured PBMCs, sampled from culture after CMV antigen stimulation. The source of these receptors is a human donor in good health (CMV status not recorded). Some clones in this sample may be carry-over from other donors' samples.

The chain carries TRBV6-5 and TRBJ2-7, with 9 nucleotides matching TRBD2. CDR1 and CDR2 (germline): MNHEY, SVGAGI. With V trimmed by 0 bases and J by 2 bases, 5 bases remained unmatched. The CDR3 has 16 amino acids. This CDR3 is CASSYSASGEAYEQYF. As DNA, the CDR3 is TGTGCCAGCAGTTACTCGGCTAGCGGGGAGGCCTACGAGCAGTACTTC.

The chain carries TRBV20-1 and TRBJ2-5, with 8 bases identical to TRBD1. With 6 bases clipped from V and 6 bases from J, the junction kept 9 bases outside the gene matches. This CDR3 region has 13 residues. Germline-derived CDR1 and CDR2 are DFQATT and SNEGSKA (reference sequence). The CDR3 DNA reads TGCAGTGCCCGTCACGACAGGGGAAAGACCCAGTACTTC. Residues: CSARHDRGKTQYF.

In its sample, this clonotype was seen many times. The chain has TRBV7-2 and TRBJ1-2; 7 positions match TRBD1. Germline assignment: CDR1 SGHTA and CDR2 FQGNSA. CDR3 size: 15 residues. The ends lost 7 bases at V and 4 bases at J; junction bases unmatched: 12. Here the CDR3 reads CASNSGGAGTYGYTF. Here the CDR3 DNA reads TGTGCCAGCAACTCAGGGGGGGCAGGCACCTATGGCTACACCTTC.

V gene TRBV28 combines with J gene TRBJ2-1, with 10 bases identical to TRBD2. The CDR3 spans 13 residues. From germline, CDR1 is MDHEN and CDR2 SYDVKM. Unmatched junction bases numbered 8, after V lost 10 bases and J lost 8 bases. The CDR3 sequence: CATGTSALHEQFF. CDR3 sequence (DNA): TGTGCCACCGGGACTAGCGCGTTACATGAGCAGTTCTTC.

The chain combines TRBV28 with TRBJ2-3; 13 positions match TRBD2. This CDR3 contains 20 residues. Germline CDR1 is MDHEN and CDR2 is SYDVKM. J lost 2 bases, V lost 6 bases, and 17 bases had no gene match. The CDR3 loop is CASSLGTSGNRGWVTDTQYF. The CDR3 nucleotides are TGTGCCAGCAGCCTAGGGACTAGCGGGAATCGGGGATGGGTCACAGATACGCAGTATTTT.

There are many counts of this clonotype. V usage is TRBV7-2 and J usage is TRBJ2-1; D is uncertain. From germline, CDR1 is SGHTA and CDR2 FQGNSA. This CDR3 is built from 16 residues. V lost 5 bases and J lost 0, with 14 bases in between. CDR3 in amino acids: CASSRTASSSYNEQFF. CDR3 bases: TGTGCCAGCAGCCGAACCGCCTCCAGCTCCTACAATGAGCAGTTCTTC.

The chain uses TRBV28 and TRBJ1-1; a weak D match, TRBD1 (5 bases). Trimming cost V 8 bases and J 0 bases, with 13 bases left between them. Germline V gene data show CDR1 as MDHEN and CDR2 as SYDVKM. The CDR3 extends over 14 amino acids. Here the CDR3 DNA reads TGTGCCAGCCTTTCCGGGGCGGTGAACACTGAAGCTTTCTTT. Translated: CASLSGAVNTEAFF. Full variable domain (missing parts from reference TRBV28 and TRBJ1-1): DVKVTQSSRYLVKRTGEKVFLECVQDMDHENMFWYRQDPGLGLRLIYFSYDVKMKEKGDIPEGYSVSREKKERFSLILESASTNQTSMYLCASLSGAVNTEAFFGQGTRLTVV.

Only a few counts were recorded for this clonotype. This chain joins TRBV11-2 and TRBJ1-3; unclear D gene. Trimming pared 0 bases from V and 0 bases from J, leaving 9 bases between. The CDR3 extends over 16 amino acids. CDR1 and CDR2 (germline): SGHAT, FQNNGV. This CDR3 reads CASSLEGHSSGNTIYF. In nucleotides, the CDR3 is TGTGCCAGCAGCTTAGAAGGTCATTCCTCTGGAAACACCATATATTTT. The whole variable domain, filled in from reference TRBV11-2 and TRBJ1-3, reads EAGVAQSPRYKIIEKRQSVAFWCNPISGHATLYWYQQILGQGPKLLIQFQNNGVVDDSQLPKDRFSAERLKGVDSTLKIQPAKLEDSAVYLCASSLEGHSSGNTIYFGEGSWLTVV.

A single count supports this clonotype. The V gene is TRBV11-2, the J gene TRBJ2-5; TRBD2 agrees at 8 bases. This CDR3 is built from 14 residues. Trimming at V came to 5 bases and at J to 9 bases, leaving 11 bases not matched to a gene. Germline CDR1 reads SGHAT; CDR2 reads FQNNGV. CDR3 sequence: CASSLAGLGLSQYF. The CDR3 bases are TGTGCCAGCAGCCTAGCGGGCCTTGGGTTGTCCCAGTACTTC.

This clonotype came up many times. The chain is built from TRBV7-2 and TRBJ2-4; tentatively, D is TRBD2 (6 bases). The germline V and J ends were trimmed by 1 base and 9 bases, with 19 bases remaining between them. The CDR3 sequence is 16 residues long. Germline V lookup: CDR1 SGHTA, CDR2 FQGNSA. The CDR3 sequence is CASSLGVLAIGSIQYF. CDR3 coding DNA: TGTGCCAGCAGCTTAGGGGTTTTGGCCATCGGGAGCATTCAGTACTTC.

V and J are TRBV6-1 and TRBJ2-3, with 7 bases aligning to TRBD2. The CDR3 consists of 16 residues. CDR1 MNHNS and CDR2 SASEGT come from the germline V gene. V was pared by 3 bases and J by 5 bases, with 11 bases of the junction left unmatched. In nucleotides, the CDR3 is TGTGCCAGCAGTGAGCTGGCTAGCGGCCCCGGAGATACGCAGTATTTT. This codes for CASSELASGPGDTQYF.

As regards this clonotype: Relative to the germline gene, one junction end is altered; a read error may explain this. The chain's CDR3 is CAGSAILPGTVVNQPQHF. CDR3 coding DNA: TGTGCCGGTAGTGCCATTCTTCCGGGGACAGTCGTGAATCAGCCCCAGCATTTT. The chain employs TRBV19 and TRBJ1-5, with 7 bases fitting TRBD1. Germline CDR1 and CDR2: LNHDA and SQIVND (reference sequence). The CDR3 spans 18 residues.

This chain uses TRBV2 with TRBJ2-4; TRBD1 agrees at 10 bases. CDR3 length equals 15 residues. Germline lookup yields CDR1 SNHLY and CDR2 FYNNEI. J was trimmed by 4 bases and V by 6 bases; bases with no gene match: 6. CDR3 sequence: CASSGGGQGKNIQYF. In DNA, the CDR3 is TGTGCCAGCAGCGGAGGGGGACAGGGGAAAAACATTCAGTACTTC. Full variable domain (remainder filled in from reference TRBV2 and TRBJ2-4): EPEVTQTPSHQVTQMGQEVILRCVPISNHLYFYWYRQILGQKVEFLVSFYNNEISEKSEIFDDQFSVERPDGSNFTLKIRSTKLEDSAMYFCASSGGGQGKNIQYFGAGTRLSVL.

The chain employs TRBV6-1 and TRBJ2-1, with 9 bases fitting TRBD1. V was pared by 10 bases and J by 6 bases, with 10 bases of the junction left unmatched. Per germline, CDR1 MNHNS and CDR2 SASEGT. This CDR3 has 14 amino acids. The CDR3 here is CATNTGTGPNEQFF. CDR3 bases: TGTGCCACCAATACCGGGACAGGGCCCAATGAGCAGTTCTTC.

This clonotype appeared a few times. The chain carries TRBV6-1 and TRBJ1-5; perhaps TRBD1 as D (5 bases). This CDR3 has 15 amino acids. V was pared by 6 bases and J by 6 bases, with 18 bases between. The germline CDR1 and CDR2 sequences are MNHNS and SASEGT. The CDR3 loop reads CASSPREGRGQPQHF. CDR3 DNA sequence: TGTGCCAGCAGCCCCCGCGAGGGTAGGGGTCAGCCCCAGCATTTT.

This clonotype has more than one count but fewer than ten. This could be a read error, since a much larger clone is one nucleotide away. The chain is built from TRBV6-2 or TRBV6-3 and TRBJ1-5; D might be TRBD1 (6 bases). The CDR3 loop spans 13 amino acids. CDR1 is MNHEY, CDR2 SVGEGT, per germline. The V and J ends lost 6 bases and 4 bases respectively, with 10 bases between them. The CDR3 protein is CASSARGNQPQHF. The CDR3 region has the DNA TGTGCCAGCAGCGCCAGGGGAAATCAGCCCCAGCATTTT.

CDR3 sequence (DNA): TGTGCCAGCAGTACCCGCCGAGCGGGAGCAGTTCGGGTCCCCTACGAGCAGTACTTC. It yields the protein CASSTRRAGAVRVPYEQYF. This rearrangement joins TRBV28 to TRBJ2-7; 8 bases match TRBD2. Germline trimming cut 5 bases from V and 2 bases from J; bases unmatched to any gene: 20. Germline V gives CDR1 MDHEN, CDR2 SYDVKM. CDR3 length: 19 residues.

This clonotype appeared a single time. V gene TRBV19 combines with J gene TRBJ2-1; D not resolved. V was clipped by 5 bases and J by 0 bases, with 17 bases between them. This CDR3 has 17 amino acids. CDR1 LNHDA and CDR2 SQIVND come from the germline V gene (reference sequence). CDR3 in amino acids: CASSPFGPRSSYNEQFF. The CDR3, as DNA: TGTGCCAGTAGTCCCTTTGGACCGCGGAGCTCCTACAATGAGCAGTTCTTC.